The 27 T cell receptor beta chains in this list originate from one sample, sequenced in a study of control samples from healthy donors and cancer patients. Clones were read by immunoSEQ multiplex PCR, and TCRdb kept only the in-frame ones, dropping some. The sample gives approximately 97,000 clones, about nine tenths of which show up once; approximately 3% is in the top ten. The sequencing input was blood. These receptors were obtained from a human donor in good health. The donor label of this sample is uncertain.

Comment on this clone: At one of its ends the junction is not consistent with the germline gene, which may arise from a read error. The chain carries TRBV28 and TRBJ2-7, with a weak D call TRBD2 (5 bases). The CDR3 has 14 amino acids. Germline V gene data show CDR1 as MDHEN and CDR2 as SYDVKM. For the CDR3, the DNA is TGTGCCAGCACCCGGGGATCCAACTCCAACGAGCAGTACTTC. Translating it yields CASTRGSNSNEQYF.

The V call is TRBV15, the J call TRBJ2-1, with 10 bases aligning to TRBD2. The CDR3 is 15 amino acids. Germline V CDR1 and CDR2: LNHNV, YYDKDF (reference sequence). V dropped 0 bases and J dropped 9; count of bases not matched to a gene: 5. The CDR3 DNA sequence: TGTGCCACCAGCAGAGATCGACTAGCGGGTGGTGAGCAGTTCTTC. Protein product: CATSRDRLAGGEQFF.

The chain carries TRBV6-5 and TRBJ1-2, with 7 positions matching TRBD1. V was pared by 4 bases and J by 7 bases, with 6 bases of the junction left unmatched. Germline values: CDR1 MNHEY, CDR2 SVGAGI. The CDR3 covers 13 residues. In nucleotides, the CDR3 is TGTGCCAGCAGTTCAGAGACAGGGTTTGGCTACACCTTC. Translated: CASSSETGFGYTF.

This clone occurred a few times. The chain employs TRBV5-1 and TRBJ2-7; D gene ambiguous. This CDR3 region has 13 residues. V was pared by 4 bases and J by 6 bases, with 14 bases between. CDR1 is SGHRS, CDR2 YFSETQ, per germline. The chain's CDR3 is CASSTGAKGEQYF. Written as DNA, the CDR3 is TGCGCCAGCAGCACCGGAGCAAAGGGCGAGCAGTACTTC.

The CDR3 protein is CASSAGGANGNEQFF. The CDR3 nucleotides read TGTGCCAGCAGCGCCGGCGGAGCAAACGGCAATGAGCAGTTCTTC. The chain carries TRBV7-3 and TRBJ2-1, with no clear D. V lost 5 bases and J 6 bases, leaving 17 bases between the germline ends. Germline CDR1 and CDR2: SGHTA and FQGTGA. There are 15 residues in the CDR3.

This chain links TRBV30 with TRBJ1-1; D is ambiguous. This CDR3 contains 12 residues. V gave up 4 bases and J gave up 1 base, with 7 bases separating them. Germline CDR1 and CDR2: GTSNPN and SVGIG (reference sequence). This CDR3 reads CAWIRENTEAFF. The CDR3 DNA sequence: TGTGCCTGGATAAGGGAGAACACTGAAGCTTTCTTT.

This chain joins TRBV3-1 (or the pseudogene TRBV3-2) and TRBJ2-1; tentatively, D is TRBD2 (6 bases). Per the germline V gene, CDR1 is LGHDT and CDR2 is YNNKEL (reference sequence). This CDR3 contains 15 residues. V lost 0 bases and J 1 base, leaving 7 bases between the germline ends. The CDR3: CASSQDGGSYNEQFF. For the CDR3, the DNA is TGTGCCAGCAGCCAAGATGGGGGGTCCTACAATGAGCAGTTCTTC.

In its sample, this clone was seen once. CDR3 in DNA: TGTGCCATCAGCGAGACCGCCGCTAATGAAAAACTGTTTTTT. It specifies CAISETAANEKLFF. The V and J genes are TRBV10-3 and TRBJ1-4; no clear D gene. V dropped 6 bases and J dropped 3 bases, with 11 bases sitting between them. Germline V CDR1 and CDR2: ENHRY, SYGVKD. This CDR3 has 14 amino acids.

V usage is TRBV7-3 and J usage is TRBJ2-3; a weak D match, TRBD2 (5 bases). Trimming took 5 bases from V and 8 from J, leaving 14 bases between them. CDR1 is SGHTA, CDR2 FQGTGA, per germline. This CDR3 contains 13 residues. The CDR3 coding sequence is TGTGCCAGCAGCCCATCCTCCGAGGGTACGCAGTATTTT. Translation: CASSPSSEGTQYF.

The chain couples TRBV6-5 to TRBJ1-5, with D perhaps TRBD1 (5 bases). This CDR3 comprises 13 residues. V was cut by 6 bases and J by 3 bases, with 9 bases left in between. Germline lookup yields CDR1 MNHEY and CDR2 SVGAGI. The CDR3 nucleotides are TGTGCCAGCAGGGGGCACGACAATCAGCCCCAGCATTTT. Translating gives CASRGHDNQPQHF.

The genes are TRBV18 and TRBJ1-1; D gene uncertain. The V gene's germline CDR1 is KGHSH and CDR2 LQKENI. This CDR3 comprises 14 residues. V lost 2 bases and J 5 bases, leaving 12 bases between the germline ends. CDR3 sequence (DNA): TGTGCCAGCTCACCAGGCAGGTTTAGAACTGAAGCTTTCTTT. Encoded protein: CASSPGRFRTEAFF.

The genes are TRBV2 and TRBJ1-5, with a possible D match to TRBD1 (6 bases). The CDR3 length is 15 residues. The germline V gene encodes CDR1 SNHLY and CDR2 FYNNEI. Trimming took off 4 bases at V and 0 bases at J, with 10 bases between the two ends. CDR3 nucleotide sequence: TGTGCCAGCAGTGCACAAGGGGGTAGCAATCAGCCCCAGCATTTT. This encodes CASSAQGGSNQPQHF.

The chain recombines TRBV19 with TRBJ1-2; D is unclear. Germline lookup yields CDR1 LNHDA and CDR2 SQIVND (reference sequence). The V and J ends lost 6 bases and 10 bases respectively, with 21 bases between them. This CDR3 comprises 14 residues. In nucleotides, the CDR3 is TGTGCCAGTAGGGCACCTGGACGGATGAATCTCTACACCTTC. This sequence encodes CASRAPGRMNLYTF. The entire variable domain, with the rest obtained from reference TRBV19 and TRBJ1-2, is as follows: DGGITQSPKYLFRKEGQNVTLSCEQNLNHDAMYWYRQDPGQGLRLIYYSQIVNDFQKGDIAEGYSVSREKKESFPLTVTSAQKNPTAFYLCASRAPGRMNLYTFGSGTRLTVV.

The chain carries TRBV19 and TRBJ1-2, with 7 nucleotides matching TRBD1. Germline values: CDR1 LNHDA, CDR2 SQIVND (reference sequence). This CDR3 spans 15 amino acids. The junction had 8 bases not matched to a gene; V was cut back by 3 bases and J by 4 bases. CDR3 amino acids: CASSIGGQNSYGYTF. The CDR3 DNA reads TGTGCCAGTAGTATCGGGGGACAGAATTCCTATGGCTACACCTTC.

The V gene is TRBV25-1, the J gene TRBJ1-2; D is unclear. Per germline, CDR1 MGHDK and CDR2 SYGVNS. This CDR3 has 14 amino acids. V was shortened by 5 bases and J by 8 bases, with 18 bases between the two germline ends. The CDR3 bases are TGTGCCAGCAGTACGCAGGCGAGATTCGTGGGCTACACCTTC. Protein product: CASSTQARFVGYTF.

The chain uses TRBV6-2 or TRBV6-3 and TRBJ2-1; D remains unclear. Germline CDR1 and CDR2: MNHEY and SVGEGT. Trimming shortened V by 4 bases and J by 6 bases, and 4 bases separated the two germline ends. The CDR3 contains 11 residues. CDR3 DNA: TGTGCCAGCAGTTTCCTCAATGAGCAGTTCTTC. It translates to CASSFLNEQFF.

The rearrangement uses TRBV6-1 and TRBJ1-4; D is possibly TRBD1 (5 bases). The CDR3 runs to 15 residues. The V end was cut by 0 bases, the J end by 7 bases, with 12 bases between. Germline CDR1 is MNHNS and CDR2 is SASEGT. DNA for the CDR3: TGTGCCAGCAGTGAAGCCCAGGGTGGCGGTGAAAAACTGTTTTTT. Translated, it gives CASSEAQGGGEKLFF.

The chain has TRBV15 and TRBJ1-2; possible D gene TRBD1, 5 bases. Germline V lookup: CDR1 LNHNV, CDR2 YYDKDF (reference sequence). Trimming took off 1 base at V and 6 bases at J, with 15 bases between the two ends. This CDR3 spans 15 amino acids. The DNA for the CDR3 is TGTGCCACCAGCAGAGTCGCCCAACAGGAGGATGGCTACACCTTC. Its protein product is CATSRVAQQEDGYTF.

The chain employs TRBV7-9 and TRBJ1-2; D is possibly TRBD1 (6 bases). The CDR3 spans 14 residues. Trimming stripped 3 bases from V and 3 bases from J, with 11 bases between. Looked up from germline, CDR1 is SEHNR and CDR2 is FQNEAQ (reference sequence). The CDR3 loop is CASSFLGADYGYTF. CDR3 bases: TGTGCCAGCAGCTTCTTGGGGGCTGACTATGGCTACACCTTC.

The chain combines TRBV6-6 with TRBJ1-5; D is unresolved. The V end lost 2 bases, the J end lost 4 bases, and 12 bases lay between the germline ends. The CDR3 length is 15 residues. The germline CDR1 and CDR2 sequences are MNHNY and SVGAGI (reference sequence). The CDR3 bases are TGTGCCAGCAGTTACGGCCGGGTTGGTAATCAGCCCCAGCATTTT. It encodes CASSYGRVGNQPQHF.

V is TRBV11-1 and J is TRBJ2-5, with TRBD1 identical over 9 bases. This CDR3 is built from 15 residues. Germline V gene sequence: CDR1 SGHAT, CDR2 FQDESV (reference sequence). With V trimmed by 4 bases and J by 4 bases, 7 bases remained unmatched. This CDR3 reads CASSSRDRGRETQYF. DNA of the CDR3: TGTGCCAGCAGCTCCCGCGACAGGGGGAGAGAGACCCAGTACTTC.

CDR3 residues: CASSPGLADIYNEQFF. As DNA, the CDR3 is TGTGCCAGCAGCCCGGGACTAGCGGACATCTACAATGAGCAGTTCTTC. The chain joins TRBV3-1 (or the pseudogene TRBV3-2) to TRBJ2-1; TRBD2 matches at 11 bases. This CDR3 is built from 16 residues. V gave up 4 bases and J gave up 3 bases; unmatched junction bases: 5. The germline gives CDR1 LGHDT, CDR2 YNNKEL (reference sequence).

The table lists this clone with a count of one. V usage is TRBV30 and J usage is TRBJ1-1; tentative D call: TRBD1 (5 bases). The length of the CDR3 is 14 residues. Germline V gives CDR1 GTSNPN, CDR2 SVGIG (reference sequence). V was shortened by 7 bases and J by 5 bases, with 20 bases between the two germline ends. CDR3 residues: CAFIPGLQGTEAFF. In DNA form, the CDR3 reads TGTGCCTTTATTCCGGGACTACAAGGTACTGAAGCTTTCTTT.

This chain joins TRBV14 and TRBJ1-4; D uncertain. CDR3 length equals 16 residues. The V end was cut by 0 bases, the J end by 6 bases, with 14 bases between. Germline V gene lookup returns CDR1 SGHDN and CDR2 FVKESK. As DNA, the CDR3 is TGTGCCAGCAGCCAAGACCCGATGTTTAGCGATGAAAAACTGTTTTTT. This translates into CASSQDPMFSDEKLFF. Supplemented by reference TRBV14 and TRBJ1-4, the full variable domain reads EAGVTQFPSHSVIEKGQTVTLRCDPISGHDNLYWYRRVMGKEIKFLLHFVKESKQDESGMPNNRFLAERTGGTYSTLKVQPAELEDSGVYFCASSQDPMFSDEKLFFGSGTQLSVL.

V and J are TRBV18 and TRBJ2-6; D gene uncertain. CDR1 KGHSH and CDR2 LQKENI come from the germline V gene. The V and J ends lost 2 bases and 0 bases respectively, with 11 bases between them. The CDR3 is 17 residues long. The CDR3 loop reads CASSPWFQNSGANVLTF. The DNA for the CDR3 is TGTGCCAGCTCACCATGGTTCCAGAACTCTGGGGCCAACGTCCTGACTTTC.

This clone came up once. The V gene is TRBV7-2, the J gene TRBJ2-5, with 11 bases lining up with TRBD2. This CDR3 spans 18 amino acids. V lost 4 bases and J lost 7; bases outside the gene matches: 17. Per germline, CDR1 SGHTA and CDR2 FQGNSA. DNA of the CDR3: TGTGCCAGCAGCTCTTCATGGTGGGGTAGCGGGGGGGCTGGGACCCAGTACTTC. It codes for CASSSSWWGSGGAGTQYF. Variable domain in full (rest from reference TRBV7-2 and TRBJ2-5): GAGVSQSPSNKVTEKGKDVELRCDPISGHTALYWYRQSLGQGLEFLIYFQGNSAPDKSGLPSDRFSAERTGGSVSTLTIQRTQQEDSAVYLCASSSSWWGSGGAGTQYFGPGTRLLVL.

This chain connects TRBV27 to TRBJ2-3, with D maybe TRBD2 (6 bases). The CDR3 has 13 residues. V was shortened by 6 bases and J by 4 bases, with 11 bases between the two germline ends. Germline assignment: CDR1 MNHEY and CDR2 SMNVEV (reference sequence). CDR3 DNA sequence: TGTGCCAGCAGCCCCGGAGGGCCAGATACGCAGTATTTT. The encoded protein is CASSPGGPDTQYF.